This T cell receptor beta chain was obtained from a study of blood T cell repertoires in COVID-19. Study-wide context: Spain, Italy and the United States supplied samples that represented acute and convalescent COVID-19. The analysed material was cDNA or gDNA that came from T cells, B-cell-depleted T cells, or PBMCs.

The trim removed 2 bases at V and 5 bases at J, leaving 14 bases unmatched. Germline loops: CDR1 MNHEY, CDR2 SVGEGT. This CDR3 has 18 amino acids. In the study's own analysis: Nucleated cell counts were estimated from reference gene primer amplification. Profiling relied on immunoSEQ multiplex PCR, and the TCRdb table lists in-frame clones only, not all of them. For V, J and clone size, that table is used; D and trimming come from the DNA. The sample shows some 180,000 clones, roughly four fifths of them seen only once. This chain links TRBV6-2 or TRBV6-3 with TRBJ1-5; 8 bases map to TRBD1. The clonotype was recovered from a man between 65 and 85 years old with active or convalescent COVID-19. Sequenced input: peripheral blood. The CDR3 DNA is TGTGCCAGCAGTTACCGTACAGGGGGGCGGTGGGATTATCAGCCCCAGCATTTT. Protein product: CASSYRTGGRWDYQPQHF.